Presented here are 28 T cell receptor beta chains from one specimen sequenced in a study of T-cell reconstitution after alpha-beta-depleted transplantation in children. During its preparation, the TCRbeta library received unique molecular identifiers. TCRdb re-called the PCR reads with MiXCR, one entry per CDR3 protein. This sample has 500,000 to 650,000 distinct CDR3 sequences; roughly 10% occur once, and the top ten carry 14%. The sequenced sample was PBMCs, mostly from graft donor cells, obtained 180 days after TCRalphabeta/CD19-depleted stem cell transplant. These receptors were collected from a female patient aged 2-15 years who had a stem cell transplant for aplastic anemia, so the T cells may come from the graft donor.

This clonotype came up a few times. V usage is TRBV4-3 and J usage is TRBJ2-3; D call uncertain. This CDR3 is built from 17 residues. V lost 2 bases and J lost 4, with 19 bases in between. Germline V gene lookup returns CDR1 LGHNA and CDR2 YSLEER. CDR3 sequence: CASSQLSPEGPPDTQYF. CDR3 nucleotide sequence: TGCGCCAGCAGCCAACTCTCACCAGAAGGGCCCCCAGATACGCAGTATTTT.

The V call is TRBV7-9, the J call TRBJ2-7; 8 nucleotides line up with TRBD1. The V gene's germline CDR1 is SEHNR and CDR2 FQNEAQ (reference sequence). V lost 4 bases, J lost 9 bases, and 14 bases stayed unmatched. This CDR3 is built from 15 residues. The CDR3 nucleotides are TGTGCCAGCAGCTCCGCCGGGACAGGACAATTGCGGCAGTACGTC. It specifies CASSSAGTGQLRQYV.

J is TRBJ2-2 and V is TRBV6-1; TRBD2 aligns across 12 bases. The CDR3 is 19 residues long. The J segment lost 0 bases and the V segment lost 7 bases, leaving 12 bases of the junction unmatched. Germline V gene lookup returns CDR1 MNHNS and CDR2 SASEGT. The chain's CDR3 is CASTNLRTSGTANTGELFF. Here the CDR3 DNA reads TGTGCCAGCACCAACCTAAGGACTAGCGGGACCGCGAACACCGGGGAGCTGTTTTTT.

This clonotype was seen more than once but under ten times. The chain couples TRBV7-3 to TRBJ2-3; a weak D match, TRBD2 (5 bases). This CDR3 region has 14 residues. Germline V CDR1 and CDR2: SGHTA, FQGTGA. Deletions cut 5 bases from V and 10 bases from J, with 19 bases between. CDR3 region: CASSPVSGLGAQYF. DNA for the CDR3: TGTGCCAGCAGCCCCGTGAGCGGCCTCGGTGCGCAGTATTTT.

This rearrangement joins TRBV20-1 to TRBJ2-2, with 9 bases identical to TRBD2. Per germline, CDR1 DFQATT and CDR2 SNEGSKA (reference sequence). The CDR3 length is 15 residues. V dropped 3 bases and J dropped 6; count of bases not matched to a gene: 8. The CDR3 DNA is TGCAGTGCTAGGATCAGCGGGAGGAGGGCCGGGGAGCTGTTTTTT. Translation gives CSARISGRRAGELFF.

This chain links TRBV20-1 with TRBJ2-7; TRBD2 aligns across 10 bases. The CDR3 contains 18 residues. The V gene's germline CDR1 is DFQATT and CDR2 SNEGSKA (reference sequence). Unmatched junction bases numbered 19, after V lost 7 bases and J lost 1 base. As DNA, the CDR3 is TGCAGTGGTAAAGTTCCGGGATTAGCGGGAGGTGCGTCCTACGAGCAGTACTTC. Its translation is CSGKVPGLAGGASYEQYF.

This CDR3 is CASSLEQGNTGELFF. The CDR3 nucleotides read TGCGCCAGCAGCTTAGAACAGGGGAACACCGGGGAGCTGTTTTTT. The genes are TRBV5-1 and TRBJ2-2; TRBD1 is a possible D gene (6 bases). The CDR3 contains 15 residues. The germline V gene has CDR1 SGHRS and CDR2 YFSETQ. Trimming took off 2 bases at V and 1 base at J, with 9 bases between the two ends.

The chain links TRBV6-5 to TRBJ2-5; no clear D gene. Germline loops: CDR1 MNHEY, CDR2 SVGAGI. The CDR3 length is 15 residues. V was shortened by 2 bases and J by 4 bases, with 14 bases between the two germline ends. The CDR3 loop reads CASSYQPRVGETQYF. DNA of the CDR3: TGTGCCAGCAGTTACCAACCAAGAGTAGGAGAGACCCAGTACTTC.

This clonotype was observed a handful of times. This rearrangement joins TRBV7-2 to TRBJ2-5; the match to TRBD2 covers 7 bases. CDR1 and CDR2 from the germline V gene are SGHTA and FQGNSA. V trimming: 5 bases; J trimming: 3 bases; junction bases outside the gene matches: 9. This CDR3 is 15 amino acids long. CDR3: CASSPGGGSEETQYF. CDR3 bases: TGTGCCAGCAGCCCGGGCGGCGGGAGTGAAGAGACCCAGTACTTC.

CDR3 residues: CASSPPYQGANEQFF. The CDR3 DNA follows: TGTGCCAGCTCACCACCGTACCAGGGGGCAAATGAGCAGTTCTTC. The rearrangement joins TRBV18 to TRBJ2-1, with TRBD1 matching 8 bases. Looked up from germline, CDR1 is KGHSH and CDR2 is LQKENI. This CDR3 has 15 residues. Trimming cost V 0 bases and J 7 bases; bases outside gene matches: 5.

About this clonotype itself: This sequence may be a read error, since a much larger clone differs from it by one base. The chain couples TRBV28 to TRBJ1-6, with D unresolved. Germline CDR1 MDHEN, CDR2 SYDVKM. This CDR3 is built from 15 residues. Written as DNA, the CDR3 is TGTGCCAGCAGTCCGCCAGGCGTAATTGGGTCACCCCTCCAATTT. Protein: CASSPPGVIGSPLQF.

This chain uses TRBV11-2 with TRBJ1-2, with 10 positions matching TRBD1. The trim removed 3 bases at V and 5 bases at J, leaving 15 bases unmatched. Germline CDR1 is SGHAT and CDR2 is FQNNGV. This CDR3 region has 18 residues. CDR3: CASSFRFTGQGLRYGYTF. The CDR3 DNA follows: TGTGCCAGCAGCTTCCGGTTCACGGGACAGGGGCTTCGGTATGGCTACACCTTC.

This clonotype was observed a handful of times. The chain recombines TRBV5-1 with TRBJ2-3, with no clear D. CDR3 length: 16 amino acids. Germline CDR1 SGHRS, CDR2 YFSETQ. V was clipped by 0 bases and J by 2 bases, with 13 bases between them. The CDR3 loop is CASSLAAGSLTDTQYF. The CDR3 DNA sequence: TGCGCCAGCAGCTTGGCGGCCGGGTCCCTCACAGATACGCAGTATTTT.

This chain links TRBV4-1 with TRBJ2-3, with 11 bases lining up with TRBD2. Germline V gene data show CDR1 as MGHRA and CDR2 as YSYEKL. This CDR3 is 15 amino acids long. The trim removed 8 bases at V and 4 bases at J, leaving 8 bases unmatched. CDR3 residues: CASAPSGRIADTQYF. The CDR3, as DNA: TGCGCCAGCGCTCCTAGCGGGAGGATTGCAGATACGCAGTATTTT.

This sequence joins TRBV5-1 and TRBJ2-7, with 12 positions matching TRBD2. Germline trimming cut 0 bases from V and 1 base from J; bases unmatched to any gene: 2. CDR3 length: 16 amino acids. Germline values: CDR1 SGHRS, CDR2 YFSETQ. CDR3 DNA: TGCGCCAGCAGCTTGGAACTAGCGGGAGGATCCTACGAGCAGTACTTC. Protein: CASSLELAGGSYEQYF.

This clonotype was counted ten times or more. J is TRBJ2-3 and V is TRBV6-5; D unclear. V was cut by 0 bases and J by 0 bases, with 7 bases left in between. CDR1 MNHEY and CDR2 SVGAGI come from the germline V gene. The CDR3 extends over 15 amino acids. The CDR3 protein is CASSYSGPSTDTQYF. The CDR3 DNA reads as TGTGCCAGCAGTTACTCGGGCCCTAGCACAGATACGCAGTATTTT.

This clonotype was counted between two and nine times. The chain joins TRBV7-2 to TRBJ2-1; D could derive from TRBD1 or TRBD2 (5 bases each). The CDR3 has 12 residues. The germline V gene encodes CDR1 SGHTA and CDR2 FQGNSA. Trimming removed 3 bases at V and 10 bases at J, with 10 bases between. CDR3 in DNA: TGTGCCAGCAGCTTGTCTCGGGGCGAGCAGTTCTTC. It yields the protein CASSLSRGEQFF.

The chain carries TRBV20-1 and TRBJ2-2, with no clear D. This CDR3 comprises 13 residues. The V end lost 3 bases, the J end lost 2 bases, and 7 bases lay between the germline ends. Germline assignment: CDR1 DFQATT and CDR2 SNEGSKA (reference sequence). The CDR3 region is CSASNTNTGELFF. DNA for the CDR3: TGCAGTGCTAGTAACACTAACACCGGGGAGCTGTTTTTT.

V usage is TRBV27 and J usage is TRBJ2-3; TRBD2 agrees at 13 bases. The CDR3 contains 17 residues. Per germline, CDR1 MNHEY and CDR2 SMNVEV (reference sequence). V lost 7 bases, J lost 0 bases, and 7 bases stayed unmatched. The CDR3 DNA is TGTGCCAGCACCCTCGGGACTAGCGGGAAAAGCACAGATACGCAGTATTTT. It codes for CASTLGTSGKSTDTQYF.

V is TRBV28 and J is TRBJ2-7; 9 bases are shared with TRBD1. There are 15 residues in the CDR3. After removal of 5 bases from V and 3 bases from J, the junction contained 8 bases not matched to a gene. The germline V gene has CDR1 MDHEN and CDR2 SYDVKM. The CDR3 DNA sequence: TGTGCCAGCAGTCCTCGGACAGGGGTGGACTACGAGCAGTACTTC. Translated, it gives CASSPRTGVDYEQYF.

V gene TRBV25-1 combines with J gene TRBJ2-7; D may be TRBD2 (5 bases). Germline CDR1 reads MGHDK; CDR2 reads SYGVNS. The CDR3 runs to 12 residues. V lost 11 bases to trimming and J lost 1 base, with 12 bases between them. CDR3 DNA: TGTGCCGTGAGGGCGGGTTCCTACGAGCAGTACTTC. Translated, it gives CAVRAGSYEQYF.

This clonotype was recorded a few times. The chain employs TRBV25-1 and TRBJ2-6; no firm D call. Germline lookup yields CDR1 MGHDK and CDR2 SYGVNS. V was shortened by 1 base and J by 7 bases, with 11 bases between the two germline ends. The CDR3 length is 15 residues. CDR3 bases: TGTGCCAGCAGTGAATCCCGGACCGGTGCCAACGTCCTGACTTTC. Its translation: CASSESRTGANVLTF.

There are many counts of this clonotype. The chain combines TRBV7-3 with TRBJ2-2; D gene uncertain. The germline V and J ends were trimmed by 8 bases and 1 base, with 8 bases remaining between them. CDR1 and CDR2 (germline): SGHTA, FQGTGA. The CDR3 loop spans 13 amino acids. CDR3 sequence reads: CASSPRNTGELFF. Written as DNA, the CDR3 is TGTGCCAGCTCACCAAGGAACACCGGGGAGCTGTTTTTT.

This rearrangement joins TRBV7-2 to TRBJ2-1; 7 bases are a match to TRBD2. The V gene end was trimmed by 4 bases and the J gene end by 2 bases; junction bases not matched to a gene: 5. The CDR3 contains 15 residues. CDR1 SGHTA and CDR2 FQGNSA come from the germline V gene. CDR3 residues: CASSSTSATYNEQFF. DNA for the CDR3: TGTGCCAGCAGCTCCACTAGCGCGACCTACAATGAGCAGTTCTTC.

The V call is TRBV12-3 or TRBV12-4, the J call TRBJ2-1; D unresolved. The CDR3 is 14 residues long. The V gene lost 6 bases and the J gene lost 0 bases, with 9 bases spanning the gap. The CDR3 DNA reads TGTGCCAGCAGAGGCGGTTACTCCTACAATGAGCAGTTCTTC. Amino acid sequence: CASRGGYSYNEQFF.

The rearrangement uses TRBV9 and TRBJ2-1; TRBD2 agrees at 13 bases. The V segment lost 4 bases and the J segment 7 bases; nucleotides outside the gene matches: 8. The CDR3 covers 16 residues. Per the germline V gene, CDR1 is SGDLS and CDR2 is YYNGEE. CDR3 sequence: CASSTRTSGSVNEQFF. CDR3 sequence (DNA): TGTGCCAGCAGCACCAGGACTAGCGGGAGTGTTAATGAGCAGTTCTTC.

The J gene is TRBJ2-4, the V gene TRBV7-8; D might be TRBD1 (6 bases). V was pared by 5 bases and J by 0 bases, with 14 bases between. The length of the CDR3 is 16 residues. Germline-derived CDR1 and CDR2 are SGHVS and FQNEAQ. CDR3 sequence: CASSPGHRLAKNIQYF. For the CDR3, the DNA is TGTGCCAGCAGCCCGGGACACAGACTAGCCAAAAACATTCAGTACTTC.

The table lists this clonotype with many counts. The chain uses TRBV2 and TRBJ2-7; no clear D. CDR1 is SNHLY, CDR2 FYNNEI, per germline. This CDR3 region has 12 residues. Trimming pared 6 bases from V and 0 bases from J, leaving 6 bases between. The CDR3 spells CASSLASYEQYF. CDR3 bases: TGTGCCAGCAGCCTCGCCTCCTACGAGCAGTACTTC. The full variable domain, its missing parts supplied by reference TRBV2 and TRBJ2-7, is EPEVTQTPSHQVTQMGQEVILRCVPISNHLYFYWYRQILGQKVEFLVSFYNNEISEKSEIFDDQFSVERPDGSNFTLKIRSTKLEDSAMYFCASSLASYEQYFGPGTRLTVT.